This T cell receptor (beta chain) was obtained from a study of blood T cell repertoires in COVID-19. Study details: Samples representing acute and convalescent COVID-19 were sourced from the United States, Italy and Spain.

Those who participated ranged in age from about 18 to 89 years and resided in 24 US areas. The study assigned cohorts using participant-reported clinical history. The authors' processing: Amplification of reference gene primers provided the estimated nucleated cell counts. Produced via immunoSEQ multiplex PCR; TCRdb's table is partial and in-frame only. The V and J calls and the clone size are those of that table, but D and trimming were determined from the DNA. The sample records under 200,000 clones, approximately 86% being singletons. The V gene's germline CDR1 is MNHEY and CDR2 SVGEGT. Trimming cost V 5 bases and J 16 bases, with 15 bases left between them. The CDR3 contains 11 residues.

This sequence joins TRBV6-2 or TRBV6-3 and TRBJ2-1; the D gene is possibly TRBD1 (5 bases). The sample taken for sequencing was PBMCs or T cells enriched from blood (not recorded which). This receptor was identified in a woman aged 55-69 years with acute COVID-19. CDR3 DNA sequence: TGTGCCAGCAGTCTGTCAGGGAACGAATTCTTC. The encoded protein is CASSLSGNEFF.